This T cell receptor (beta chain) was sequenced in a study of shared clonotypes between healthy human individuals. Study-wide context: For every donor, three CD4 naive, three CD4 memory, two CD8 naive and one CD8 memory plates were used.

With regard to this clone: As yet, its antigen is unknown.

V lost 1 base and J 4 bases, leaving 10 bases between the germline ends. The V gene's germline CDR1 is SQVTM and CDR2 ANQGSEA. CDR3 size: 13 residues. Broader study findings: Generation probabilities were higher for clonotypes shared across all four sorted-subset donors than for unshared ones.

Deep-level assay runs were performed. As handled by the study authors: Without quality scores, immunoSEQ junctional reads could not be filtered like full-length reads. Method: immunoSEQ multiplex PCR; TCRdb's copy keeps in-frame clones and lacks some. The V and J calls and the clone size are those of that table, but D and trimming were determined from the DNA. Among some 2,500,000 clones listed, around 90% were seen once. The chain links TRBV29-1 to TRBJ1-1; D is perhaps TRBD1 (5 bases). Sequencing used naive CD4+ T cells from PBMCs. This sample's subset: CD45RA+ positively selected. This TCR was sampled from a man between 18 and 35 years old in good health. Some clones in this sample may be carry-over from other donors' samples. This CDR3 reads CSVEGSGGTEAFF. DNA for the CDR3: TGCAGCGTTGAAGGGTCTGGGGGCACTGAAGCTTTCTTT.